One sample yielded the 7 T cell receptor beta chains listed below, sequenced in a study of blood T cell repertoires in COVID-19. The protocol was immunoSEQ multiplex PCR, while the TCRdb copy is restricted to in-frame clones and leaves out a portion. The data contain 300,000 or so clones, about nine tenths of them singletons. The sequencing input was peripheral blood. All receptors derive from a woman in her twenties or thirties with COVID-19, enrolled during active disease.

Turning to this clone: One junction end does not reproduce the germline sequence, and a read error may be involved. The chain employs TRBV20-1 and TRBJ1-1; D remains unclear. CDR3 size: 11 residues. Germline CDR1 reads DFQATT; CDR2 reads SNEGSKA (reference sequence). The CDR3 spells CSARDLSKFEF. CDR3 nucleotides: TGCAGTGCTAGAGATCTATCAAAGTTTGAGTTT.

The chain carries TRBV29-1 and TRBJ1-1; perhaps TRBD1 as D (6 bases). V lost 5 bases to trimming and J lost 4 bases, with 23 bases between them. CDR1 SQVTM and CDR2 ANQGSEA come from the germline V gene. The CDR3 length is 16 residues. CDR3 in DNA: TGCAGCGTTTCCACAGGGACGTACGGGATGGGCACTGAAGCTTTCTTT. It encodes CSVSTGTYGMGTEAFF.

The chain links TRBV10-3 to TRBJ2-2; tentatively, D is TRBD1 (6 bases). V was cut by 6 bases and J by 5 bases, with 13 bases left in between. The CDR3 contains 14 residues. Germline assignment: CDR1 ENHRY and CDR2 SYGVKD. The CDR3 loop is CAIRLSQGTGELFF. CDR3 bases: TGTGCCATCAGGCTGAGTCAGGGGACCGGGGAGCTGTTTTTT.

The V and J genes are TRBV27 and TRBJ1-5, with a possible D match to TRBD1 (6 bases). The length of the CDR3 is 13 residues. The germline CDR1 and CDR2 sequences are MNHEY and SMNVEV (reference sequence). The V gene lost 4 bases and the J gene lost 9 bases, with 13 bases spanning the gap. CDR3 coding DNA: TGTGCCAGCAGTTACAGGGAAGGTTTGCCCCAGCATTTT. Amino acid sequence: CASSYREGLPQHF.

This chain uses TRBV19 with TRBJ1-2, with TRBD1 identical over 7 bases. Germline V gives CDR1 LNHDA, CDR2 SQIVND (reference sequence). This CDR3 has 14 amino acids. V trimming: 6 bases; J trimming: 4 bases; junction bases outside the gene matches: 8. CDR3 loop: CASREQTGTYGYTF. Here the CDR3 DNA reads TGTGCCAGTAGGGAACAGACAGGGACCTATGGCTACACCTTC.

The genes are TRBV5-6 and TRBJ2-5, with D possibly being TRBD1 (5 bases). V was clipped by 1 base and J by 3 bases, with 10 bases between them. Germline CDR1 SGHDT, CDR2 YYEEEE. The CDR3 is 14 amino acids. In DNA, the CDR3 is TGTGCCAGCAGCTTGTTACCAGGGAAAGAGACCCAGTACTTC. This translates into CASSLLPGKETQYF.

The chain recombines TRBV19 with TRBJ2-5; TRBD2 matches 10 bases. The germline V gene has CDR1 LNHDA and CDR2 SQIVND (reference sequence). Trimming took 4 bases from V and 4 from J; bases not matched to a gene: 9. This CDR3 contains 16 residues. As DNA, the CDR3 is TGTGCCAGTAGTACAGGGACAGCGGGAGGGGGAGAGACCCAGTACTTC. This codes for CASSTGTAGGGETQYF.